This T cell receptor (beta chain) was identified in a study of T cells in Graves' hyperthyroidism and ophthalmopathy. There were TCR beta CDR3 regions amplified from RNA transcripts. Using the HTBI primer set, a first-round RT-PCR was run on the TCR CDR3. TCRdb redid the calling of the multiplex PCR reads with MiXCR, one entry per CDR3 protein. Of about 400,000 distinct CDR3 sequences in the sample, around 25% were seen once. This clonotype was seen a handful of times. Not enrolled were patients with uncontrolled infection, other autoimmune disease, pregnancy or lactation. PBMCs were collected from an approximately 9.3 ml volume of fresh peripheral blood. What was sequenced was blood. This clonotype was obtained from a man between 50 and 59 years old with Graves' hyperthyroidism.

CDR3 sequence (DNA): TGTGCCAGCAGTGTAAATCCCGCCGGGGAGCTGTTTTTT. This sequence encodes CASSVNPAGELFF. The rearrangement joins TRBV6-1 to TRBJ2-2; D gene ambiguous. CDR1 and CDR2 (germline): MNHNS, SASEGT. The CDR3 length is 13 residues. Trimming removed 4 bases at V and 6 bases at J, with 9 bases between.